This T cell receptor beta chain originates from a study of blood T cell repertoires in COVID-19. Study overall: Samples representing acute and convalescent COVID-19 were sourced from the United States, Italy and Spain. PBMCs, B-cell-depleted T cells, or T cells were the source of the cDNA or gDNA that made up the material.

Original data processing: Reference gene primer amplification in the assay estimated nucleated cell counts. The table came from immunoSEQ multiplex PCR; TCRdb's copy has only in-frame clones and leaves some out. V, J and clone size reflect that table, while D and trimming were determined from the DNA. The sample contains around 100,000 clones, about 89% of which appear only once. The CDR3 contains 16 residues. The ends were cut back, 1 base at V and 1 base at J, with 13 bases in the middle. The germline gives CDR1 LGHNA, CDR2 YNFKEQ. The sequence came from a man aged 50 to 60 with active COVID-19. This chain joins TRBV4-2 and TRBJ1-1; D not resolved. Sequenced material: peripheral blood. The CDR3 DNA reads TGTGCCAGCAGCCAAGCCTCCTACGGTGGGAACACTGAAGCTTTCTTT. Its translation is CASSQASYGGNTEAFF.